The clone carrying this T cell receptor (beta chain) was recorded at least ten times. Antigen specificity is unknown. To make TCR beta libraries, researchers used iRepertoire HTBI primers and Arm-PCR of CDR3 regions. Using its own MiXCR run on the multiplex PCR reads, TCRdb lists one record per CDR3 protein. This sample has about 470,000 distinct CDR3 sequences, with under 25% found just once. The CDR3 runs 14 residues. J gave up 3 bases and V 5 bases, and 5 bases lay outside the gene matches. Per the germline V gene, CDR1 is GTSNPN and CDR2 is SVGIG (reference sequence). This sample was taken from a study of regulatory T cells in long-lasting Graves disease. The study's findings and limits: Persistent-disease Graves' patients showed less TCR diversity than new cases. Persistent disease preferred TRBV28, TRBJ1-2 and TRBJ2-5; new disease, TRBV20-1 and TRBJ2-1. With a small sample size, accuracy may have been reduced.

Time point noted: persistent/refractory GD, antithyroid drugs over 5 years with positive TRAb. Making the TCR library involved RNA that had been extracted from PBMCs. This specimen consisted of peripheral blood mononuclear cells (PBMCs), obtained when the disease was refractory, from a patient treated with antithyroid drugs. The chain is built from TRBV30 and TRBJ2-2, with 8 nucleotides matching TRBD1. The clonotype comes from a female donor with Graves disease. In DNA form, the CDR3 reads TGTGCCTGGGACAGGGGAGGCGACACCGGGGAGCTGTTTTTT. Its translation is CAWDRGGDTGELFF.